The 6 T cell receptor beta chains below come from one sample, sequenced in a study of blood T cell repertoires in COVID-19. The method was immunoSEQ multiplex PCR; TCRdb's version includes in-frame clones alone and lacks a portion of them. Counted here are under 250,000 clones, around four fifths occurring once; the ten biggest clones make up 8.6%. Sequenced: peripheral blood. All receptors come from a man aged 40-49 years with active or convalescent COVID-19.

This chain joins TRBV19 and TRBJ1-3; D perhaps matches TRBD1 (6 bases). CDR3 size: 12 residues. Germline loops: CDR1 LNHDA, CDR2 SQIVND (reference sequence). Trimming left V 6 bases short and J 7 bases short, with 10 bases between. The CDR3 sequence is CASSDRSNTIYF. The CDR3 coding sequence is TGTGCCAGTAGCGACAGGTCGAACACCATATATTTT.

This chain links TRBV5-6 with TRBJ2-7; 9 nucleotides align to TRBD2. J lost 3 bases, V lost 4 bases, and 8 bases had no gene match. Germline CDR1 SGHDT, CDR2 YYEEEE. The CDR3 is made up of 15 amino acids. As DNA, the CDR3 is TGTGCCAGCAGCGGAGGGGGGACTAGCAGCTACGAGCAGTACTTC. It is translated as CASSGGGTSSYEQYF.

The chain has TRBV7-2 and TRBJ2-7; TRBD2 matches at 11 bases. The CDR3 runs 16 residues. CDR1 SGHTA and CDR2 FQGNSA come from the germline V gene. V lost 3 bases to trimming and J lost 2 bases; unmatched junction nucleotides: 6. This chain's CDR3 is CASSFAGTSGPYEQYF. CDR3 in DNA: TGTGCCAGCAGCTTCGCCGGGACTAGCGGACCCTACGAGCAGTACTTC.

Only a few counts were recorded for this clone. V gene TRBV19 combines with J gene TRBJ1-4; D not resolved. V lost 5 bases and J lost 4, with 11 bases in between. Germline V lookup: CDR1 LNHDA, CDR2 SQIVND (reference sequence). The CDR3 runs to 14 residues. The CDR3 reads CASSLARRNEKLFF. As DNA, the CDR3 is TGTGCCAGTAGTTTGGCCAGGCGTAATGAAAAACTGTTTTTT.

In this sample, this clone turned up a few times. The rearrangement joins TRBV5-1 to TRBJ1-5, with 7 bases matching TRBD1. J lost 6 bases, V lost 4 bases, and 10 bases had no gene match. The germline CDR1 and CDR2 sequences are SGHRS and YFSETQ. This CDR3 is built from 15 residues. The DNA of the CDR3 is TGCGCCAGCAGCCCAGGACAGGCGCCCGGTCAGCCCCAGCATTTT. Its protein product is CASSPGQAPGQPQHF. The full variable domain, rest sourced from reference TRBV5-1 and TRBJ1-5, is KAGVTQTPRYLIKTRGQQVTLSCSPISGHRSVSWYQQTPGQGLQFLFEYFSETQRNKGNFPGRFSGRQFSNSRSEMNVSTLELGDSALYLCASSPGQAPGQPQHFGDGTRLSIL.

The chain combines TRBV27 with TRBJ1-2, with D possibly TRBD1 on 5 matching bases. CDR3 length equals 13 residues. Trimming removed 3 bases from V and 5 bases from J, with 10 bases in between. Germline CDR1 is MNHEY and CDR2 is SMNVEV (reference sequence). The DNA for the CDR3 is TGTGCCAGCAGTTTCTCCCAGGGTTATGGCTACACCTTC. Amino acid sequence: CASSFSQGYGYTF.